The 17 T cell receptor beta chains reported below all come from one sample, sequenced in a study of blood T cells in healthy people across ages. Next came a second PCR, run for about 7 to 12 cycles, which used a sample-barcoded 5' primer along with a J-beta primer mix. TCRdb ran MiXCR on the 5' RACE reads and lists one entry per CDR3 protein. The sample carries about 400,000 distinct CDR3 sequences, 45% to 60% recorded once. The sequenced sample was blood. These TCRs come from a man in his 60s in good health.

The chain couples TRBV20-1 to TRBJ2-5, with D unclear. This CDR3 region has 11 residues. Germline-derived CDR1 and CDR2 are DFQATT and SNEGSKA (reference sequence). V lost 7 bases and J lost 11, with 17 bases in between. CDR3 loop: CSDTGRNEQYF. CDR3 bases: TGCAGTGACACGGGCCGCAATGAGCAGTACTTC.

The genes are TRBV6-4 and TRBJ2-7; possibly TRBD2 for D (6 bases). Germline V gene data show CDR1 as MRHNA and CDR2 as SNTAGT. The CDR3 covers 12 residues. V dropped 7 bases and J dropped 7 bases, with 14 bases sitting between them. CDR3 residues: CASTSVAGEQYF. CDR3 coding DNA: TGTGCCAGCACCAGCGTGGCGGGGGAGCAGTACTTC.

The rearrangement uses TRBV7-2 and TRBJ2-5, with 7 positions matching TRBD1. The end of the DNA aligns better with TRBJ2-1, so the J call may be wrong. This CDR3 is built from 15 residues. CDR1 and CDR2 from the germline V gene are SGHTA and FQGNSA. CDR3 nucleotides: TGTGCCAGCAGCTCCTACAGGGGTCCCCAAGAGACCCAGTTCTTC. It yields the protein CASSSYRGPQETQFF.

The V and J genes are TRBV29-1 and TRBJ1-1; no definite D call. The germline V gene has CDR1 SQVTM and CDR2 ANQGSEA. The CDR3 sequence is 13 residues long. Trimming removed 3 bases at V and 5 bases at J, with 13 bases between. The DNA of the CDR3 is TGCAGCGTTGAGGGGATGGGCGGGACTGAAGCTTTCTTT. It encodes CSVEGMGGTEAFF.

This clonotype occurred many times. The chain recombines TRBV20-1 with TRBJ2-4, with 13 bases fitting TRBD2. Germline values: CDR1 DFQATT, CDR2 SNEGSKA (reference sequence). This CDR3 is 16 amino acids long. The ends lost 4 bases at V and 9 bases at J; junction bases unmatched: 12. CDR3 bases: TGCAGTGCTATTCTAACTAGCGGGGGGGGCGGGGGCATTCAGTACTTC. Translating gives CSAILTSGGGGGIQYF.

This sequence joins TRBV12-3 or TRBV12-4 and TRBJ1-1, with D possibly TRBD1 on 5 matching bases. The CDR3 totals 14 residues. Trimming left V 7 bases short and J 3 bases short, with 15 bases between. The CDR3 DNA reads as TGTGCCAGCACTTGGCACGGGGCGGACACTGAAGCTTTCTTT. It codes for CASTWHGADTEAFF.

Worth noting for this clonotype: One junction end does not reproduce the germline sequence, and a read error may be involved. J is TRBJ2-4 and V is TRBV20-1; 8 bases are shared with TRBD1. Germline loops: CDR1 DFQATT, CDR2 SNEGSKA (reference sequence). The CDR3 spans 17 residues. The CDR3 spells CSARDPRRQGRSDIQYF. In DNA form, the CDR3 reads TGCAGTGCCAGAGATCCCCGGAGACAGGGGAGGAGTGACATTCAGTACTTC.

The gene calls are TRBV20-1 and TRBJ2-5; 7 bases are a match to TRBD2. The germline CDR1 and CDR2 sequences are DFQATT and SNEGSKA (reference sequence). The CDR3 is made up of 13 amino acids. Trimming removed 5 bases from V and 0 bases from J; junction bases left unmatched: 3. The DNA for the CDR3 is TGCAGTGCTTATGGGACTAACCAAGAGACCCAGTACTTC. Residues: CSAYGTNQETQYF.

The chain joins TRBV12-5 to TRBJ2-7; 9 nucleotides align to TRBD2. Germline V gives CDR1 LGHNT, CDR2 FRNRAP. The V and J ends lost 0 bases and 0 bases, in that order; junction bases with no gene match: 9. This CDR3 has 18 amino acids. CDR3 residues: CASGLVLLQREASYEQYF. For the CDR3, the DNA is TGTGCTAGTGGTTTGGTACTCCTTCAGCGGGAGGCCTCCTACGAGCAGTACTTC.

Regarding this clonotype: Relative to the germline gene, one junction end is altered; a read error may explain this. The J gene is TRBJ2-1, the V gene TRBV6-1, with D perhaps matching TRBD2 (5 bases). Germline V gives CDR1 MNHNS, CDR2 SASEGT. The CDR3 runs 15 residues. This chain's CDR3 is CASREAVPKLGEQFF. The CDR3, as DNA: TGTGCCAGCAGGGAAGCGGTCCCAAAGCTCGGTGAGCAGTTCTTC.

The rearrangement joins TRBV27 to TRBJ1-1, with D possibly TRBD1 on 5 matching bases. The V end was cut by 4 bases, the J end by 8 bases, with 17 bases between. The CDR3 is made up of 14 amino acids. Germline V CDR1 and CDR2: MNHEY, SMNVEV (reference sequence). CDR3 in amino acids: CASSYWGEGTEAFF. For the CDR3, the DNA is TGTGCCAGCAGTTATTGGGGGGAAGGGACCGAAGCTTTCTTT.

This chain uses TRBV29-1 with TRBJ2-7, with D maybe TRBD1 (7 bases). CDR3 length equals 15 residues. CDR1 SQVTM and CDR2 ANQGSEA come from the germline V gene. Trimming stripped 7 bases from V and 2 bases from J, with 21 bases between. The CDR3 reads CSAQGGRGPTYEQYF. The CDR3 region has the DNA TGCAGCGCCCAGGGGGGCAGGGGCCCAACCTACGAGCAGTACTTC.

The CDR3, as DNA: TGCAGCGTTGACCCGGGGGGCACCTACGAGCAGTACTTC. Its translation: CSVDPGGTYEQYF. The V call is TRBV29-1, the J call TRBJ2-7; a possible D gene is TRBD2 (7 bases). Looked up from germline, CDR1 is SQVTM and CDR2 is ANQGSEA. This CDR3 contains 13 residues. V lost 3 bases to trimming and J lost 2 bases, with 11 bases between them.

The V gene is TRBV6-6, the J gene TRBJ2-4; D ambiguous. The CDR3 loop spans 12 amino acids. The germline V gene has CDR1 MNHNY and CDR2 SVGAGI (reference sequence). V was shortened by 6 bases and J by 8 bases, with 11 bases between the two germline ends. The DNA of the CDR3 is TGTGCCAGCAGCGGTATAAGGGACATTCAGTACTTC. This gives the protein CASSGIRDIQYF.

This chain connects TRBV28 to TRBJ2-3, with D unresolved. V lost 3 bases and J 10 bases, leaving 8 bases between the germline ends. The CDR3 is 11 amino acids. CDR1 and CDR2 from the germline V gene are MDHEN and SYDVKM. This CDR3 is CASSFSWAQYF. The CDR3 DNA is TGTGCCAGCAGTTTTTCGTGGGCGCAGTATTTT.

The rearrangement links TRBV28 to TRBJ2-7; TRBD1 matches at 7 bases. Looked up from germline, CDR1 is MDHEN and CDR2 is SYDVKM. The CDR3 runs 14 residues. V trimming: 5 bases; J trimming: 6 bases; junction bases outside the gene matches: 10. CDR3 in amino acids: CASSPTGTPREQYF. The CDR3 region has the DNA TGTGCCAGCAGTCCGACAGGGACCCCCCGCGAGCAGTACTTC.

The CDR3 DNA is TGTGCCAGCAGCCAATTTAGACTAGCCGGCACCGGGGAGCTGTTTTTT. Amino acids: CASSQFRLAGTGELFF. The chain joins TRBV3-1 to TRBJ2-2; 7 bases match TRBD2. V lost 2 bases and J lost 4; bases outside the gene matches: 7. This CDR3 has 16 amino acids. From germline, CDR1 is LGHDT and CDR2 YNNKEL (reference sequence).